This TCR beta chain stems from a study of T cell repertoires in cytomegalovirus infection. Study context: Alongside well-studied HLA-B-restricted CMV epitopes, recently identified HLA-C-restricted CMV epitopes were also used. Through public TCR beta signatures, both CMV infection and matching HLA type were indicated.

The study's findings and limits: The study found HLA-C-restricted CMV-specific TCR beta clonotypes dominating the ex vivo response. The cumulative frequency of public TCR beta families identified carriers of CMV plus the relevant HLA.

TCRdb called the reads again in MiXCR, with one record for every CDR3 protein. The sample lists about 920,000 distinct CDR3 sequences, approximately 31% seen once, with roughly 12% in the top ten. With regard to this clonotype: Antigen unknown.

V shed 7 bases and J 6 bases; nucleotides not matched to a gene: 2. Looked up from germline, CDR1 is SNHLY and CDR2 is FYNNEI. The CDR3 has 11 residues. Sequenced here: cultured CD8+ T cells from PBMCs, sampled from culture after CMV antigen stimulation. V and J are TRBV2 and TRBJ1-1, with 7 nucleotides matching TRBD1. The TCR was taken from a human donor in good health (CMV status not recorded). Some clones in this sample may be carry-over from other donors' samples. CDR3 DNA sequence: TGTGCCAGCACTGACAGGGCTGAAGCTTTCTTT. Translating it yields CASTDRAEAFF.